This T cell receptor beta chain originates from a study of T cell responses to AZD1222 COVID-19 vaccine. The table came from immunoSEQ multiplex PCR; TCRdb's copy has only in-frame clones and leaves some out. The top ten hold about 3.3% of the sample, which has 80,000 to 130,000 clones, around 87% seen once. The CDR3 covers 14 residues. Germline CDR1 and CDR2: SGDLS and YYNGEE. V lost 3 bases to trimming and J lost 5 bases; unmatched junction nucleotides: 5. Details on this clone: Antigen: not known.

Study conclusions and caveats: Donors were mostly white British, more females; clonal diversity possibly underestimated. Spike-specific TCR breadth rose after two AZD1222 doses, and depth rose as well. Researchers took repertoire samples only after the peak T cell response had come. Spike was spanned by vaccine-associated CD4 TCRs, which were dominant at 160-218 and 743-854.

The input for sequencing was peripheral blood, taken on day 0 of AZD1222 vaccination. The V call is TRBV9, the J call TRBJ1-5; 7 bases agree with TRBD1. This TCR was recovered from an adult in good health. CDR3 in DNA: TGTGCCAGCAGCGCGGGACAGAAGCATCAGCCCCAGCATTTT. This codes for CASSAGQKHQPQHF.